One and the same sample provided the 8 T cell receptor beta chains below, sequenced in a study of control samples from healthy donors and cancer patients. TCRdb's copy holds only in-frame clones and misses some; the assay was immunoSEQ multiplex PCR. This repertoire shows 390,000 or so clones, more than 80% found once; its top ten account for more than 6%. The specimen was PBMCs. The origin of the receptors is a man aged 35-49 years with head and neck cancer.

CDR3 in amino acids: CASSQDSTGPDFGGELFF. Here the CDR3 DNA reads TGCGCCAGCAGCCAAGATTCAACGGGGCCCGACTTTGGCGGGGAGCTGTTTTTT. The rearrangement links TRBV4-3 to TRBJ2-2; TRBD1 or TRBD2 may be the D gene (5 bases each). The germline V gene has CDR1 LGHNA and CDR2 YSLEER. With 0 bases removed from V and 7 bases from J, the gap between germline ends came to 21 bases. This CDR3 has 18 residues.

This clone was found a few times. The chain couples TRBV7-3 to TRBJ2-1; 7 bases line up with TRBD1. Losses at the gene ends were 1 base for V and 9 bases for J; bases not matched to a gene: 9. CDR1 is SGHTA, CDR2 FQGTGA, per germline. The CDR3 covers 15 residues. The CDR3 here is CASSLIGGRAGEQFF. In DNA form, the CDR3 reads TGTGCCAGCAGCTTAATAGGGGGCAGGGCGGGTGAGCAGTTCTTC.

In DNA form, the CDR3 reads TGTGCCATCAGTGCCGCGGGTGAGGTGGCTTTCTTT. The encoded protein is CAISAAGEVAFF. The chain carries TRBV10-3 and TRBJ1-1; D is undetermined. Germline lookup yields CDR1 ENHRY and CDR2 SYGVKD. The CDR3 has 12 amino acids. V gave up 4 bases and J gave up 11 bases, with 14 bases separating them.

The chain joins TRBV30 to TRBJ2-6; TRBD2 matches 12 bases. Germline assignment: CDR1 GTSNPN and CDR2 SVGIG (reference sequence). V lost 5 bases, J lost 0 bases, and 2 bases stayed unmatched. The length of the CDR3 is 16 residues. The CDR3: CAWETSGGSGANVLTF. CDR3 in DNA: TGTGCCTGGGAGACTAGCGGGGGCTCTGGGGCCAACGTCCTGACTTTC. The variable domain in full, with the rest retrieved from reference TRBV30 and TRBJ2-6, is SQTIHQWPATLVQPVGSPLSLECTVEGTSNPNLYWYRQAAGRGLQLLFYSVGIGQISSEVPQNLSASRPQDRQFILSSKKLLLSDSGFYLCAWETSGGSGANVLTFGAGSRLTVL.

The chain recombines TRBV11-2 with TRBJ2-2; 7 bases fit TRBD1. Germline assignment: CDR1 SGHAT and CDR2 FQNNGV. The CDR3 extends over 16 amino acids. Germline trimming cut 2 bases from V and 4 bases from J; bases unmatched to any gene: 7. DNA for the CDR3: TGTGCCAGCAGCTTATTAAGGGGGCGGTCCACCGGGGAGCTGTTTTTT. The encoded protein is CASSLLRGRSTGELFF.

The chain uses TRBV7-2 and TRBJ2-3; D is perhaps TRBD2 (5 bases). The V end lost 7 bases, the J end lost 5 bases, and 13 bases lay between the germline ends. The CDR3 length is 13 residues. Germline loops: CDR1 SGHTA, CDR2 FQGNSA. The CDR3 region is CASIQIRGDTQYF. The DNA for the CDR3 is TGTGCCAGCATTCAAATACGGGGAGATACGCAGTATTTT.

The V and J genes are TRBV18 and TRBJ2-1, with unresolved D. The CDR3 covers 13 residues. Germline V gives CDR1 KGHSH, CDR2 LQKENI. The V gene lost 4 bases and the J gene lost 10 bases, with 14 bases spanning the gap. The CDR3 reads CASSLTLGQEQFF. The CDR3 DNA sequence: TGTGCCAGCTCACTAACCCTTGGTCAGGAGCAGTTCTTC.

The chain carries TRBV24-1 and TRBJ1-1, with D tentatively TRBD1 (5 bases). The CDR3 contains 12 residues. CDR1 is KGHDR and CDR2 is SFDVKD in the germline V gene. V was trimmed by 9 bases and J by 1 base, leaving 8 bases between them. The DNA of the CDR3 is TGTGCCACCCGGGACGGGAACACTGAAGCTTTCTTT. This sequence encodes CATRDGNTEAFF.